The 32 T cell receptor beta chains given below trace back to one sample, sequenced in a study of T cell repertoires in cytomegalovirus infection. TCRdb recomputed calls from the reads with MiXCR, one row per CDR3 protein. The sample carries some 700,000 distinct CDR3 sequences, about a third recorded once. Sequencing input: PBMCs. These receptors were taken from a human donor in good health (CMV status not recorded). Some clones in this sample may be carry-over from other donors' samples.

The V call is TRBV27, the J call TRBJ2-7, with D perhaps being TRBD1 or TRBD2 (5 bases each). CDR3 length: 13 residues. The V gene lost 5 bases and the J gene lost 3 bases, with 11 bases spanning the gap. The germline CDR1 and CDR2 sequences are MNHEY and SMNVEV (reference sequence). DNA of the CDR3: TGTGCCAGCAGTGAGGGGTTTGACTACGAGCAGTACTTC. This translates into CASSEGFDYEQYF.

This clonotype was observed at least ten times. V gene TRBV7-2 combines with J gene TRBJ2-1; 9 nucleotides match TRBD2. This CDR3 is built from 15 residues. V shed 6 bases and J 0 bases; nucleotides not matched to a gene: 3. Per the germline V gene, CDR1 is SGHTA and CDR2 is FQGNSA. The CDR3 DNA is TGTGCCAGCAGGCGTAGCGGGAGCTCCTACAATGAGCAGTTCTTC. Its protein product is CASRRSGSSYNEQFF.

This clonotype was observed at least ten times. This chain connects TRBV6-6 to TRBJ1-1; tentative D call: TRBD1 (6 bases). Trimming removed 2 bases at V and 8 bases at J, with 9 bases between. CDR1 is MNHNY and CDR2 is SVGAGI in the germline V gene (reference sequence). The CDR3 contains 12 residues. CDR3 DNA sequence: TGTGCCAGCAGTTACGGGGGCGCCGAAGCTTTCTTT. Translating it yields CASSYGGAEAFF.

This clonotype was counted a few times. The CDR3 reads CASNNLGTNEKLFF. CDR3 bases: TGTGCCAGCAATAACCTAGGAACTAATGAAAAACTGTTTTTT. The V and J genes are TRBV2 and TRBJ1-4; D is undetermined. The V gene lost 7 bases and the J gene lost 1 base, with 10 bases spanning the gap. CDR1 and CDR2 (germline): SNHLY, FYNNEI. The CDR3 contains 14 residues.

This clonotype was seen many times. Sequence at one end of the junction differs from germline and may be a read error. This chain connects TRBV7-7 to TRBJ2-3; D is unclear. Germline CDR1 is SSHAT and CDR2 is FNYEAQ (reference sequence). The CDR3 totals 13 residues. The CDR3 loop is CASSLTGPDTQYF. CDR3 in DNA: TGTGCTAGCAGTCTAACGGGCCCTGATACGCAGTATTTT.

The chain uses TRBV27 and TRBJ2-4; no clear D. Germline V gene sequence: CDR1 MNHEY, CDR2 SMNVEV (reference sequence). The CDR3 consists of 14 residues. The V end was cut by 6 bases, the J end by 1 base, with 10 bases between. CDR3 nucleotide sequence: TGTGCCAGCAGGACCCCGCGGGCCAAAAACATTCAGTACTTC. Translating gives CASRTPRAKNIQYF.

Many counts were recorded for this clonotype. The gene calls are TRBV7-2 and TRBJ1-5; D is possibly TRBD1 (5 bases). The CDR3 length is 14 residues. V was pared by 2 bases and J by 7 bases, with 12 bases between. Germline CDR1 SGHTA, CDR2 FQGNSA. The CDR3 protein is CASSLKPGPQPQHF. The CDR3 DNA sequence: TGTGCCAGCAGCTTAAAGCCAGGGCCGCAGCCCCAGCATTTT. The variable domain in full, with the rest retrieved from reference TRBV7-2 and TRBJ1-5, is GAGVSQSPSNKVTEKGKDVELRCDPISGHTALYWYRQSLGQGLEFLIYFQGNSAPDKSGLPSDRFSAERTGGSVSTLTIQRTQQEDSAVYLCASSLKPGPQPQHFGDGTRLSIL.

The CDR3 is CASSLAGTGVNTEAFF. CDR3 sequence (DNA): TGTGCCAGCAGTTTAGCGGGGACAGGGGTGAACACTGAAGCTTTCTTT. J is TRBJ1-1 and V is TRBV12-3 or TRBV12-4; the match to TRBD1 covers 10 bases. With 0 bases clipped from V and 0 bases from J, the junction kept 1 base outside the gene matches. There are 16 residues in the CDR3.

This clonotype was counted once. The junction and the germline gene differ at one end; a read error may be behind it. The chain carries TRBV7-8 and TRBJ1-5; 7 bases are shared with TRBD1. Germline V gene data show CDR1 as SGHVS and CDR2 as FQNEAQ. This CDR3 region has 16 residues. The CDR3: CASSLAPQGVEGTQPF. CDR3 in DNA: TGTGCCAGCAGCTTAGCGCCTCAGGGGGTTGAAGGGACCCAGCCTTTC.

J is TRBJ2-5 and V is TRBV20-1; TRBD2 matches 10 bases. The CDR3 has 14 amino acids. V trimming: 6 bases; J trimming: 4 bases; junction bases outside the gene matches: 8. Germline V gene data show CDR1 as DFQATT and CDR2 as SNEGSKA (reference sequence). CDR3 in amino acids: CSAAIAGGGETQYF. CDR3 sequence (DNA): TGCAGTGCGGCCATAGCGGGAGGTGGAGAGACCCAGTACTTC.

V usage is TRBV5-4 and J usage is TRBJ2-7; D not resolved. The V and J ends lost 4 bases and 0 bases respectively, with 17 bases between them. The germline V gene has CDR1 SGHNT and CDR2 YYREEE (reference sequence). The CDR3 covers 16 residues. This CDR3 reads CASSPGLPVSSYEQYF. CDR3 bases: TGTGCCAGCAGCCCCGGGCTTCCAGTCAGCTCCTACGAGCAGTACTTC.

This clonotype appeared a few times. The gene calls are TRBV5-8 and TRBJ1-2, with D possibly matching TRBD1 (6 bases). Trimming cost V 5 bases and J 8 bases, with 22 bases left between them. Looked up from germline, CDR1 is SGHTS and CDR2 is YDEGEE. CDR3 length equals 15 residues. The CDR3 DNA follows: TGTGCCAGCAGGAATAAAGGGGGGCTGGCTAAGGGCTACACCTTC. Amino acids: CASRNKGGLAKGYTF.

The gene calls are TRBV19 and TRBJ2-7, with 8 positions matching TRBD1. Trimming at V came to 4 bases and at J to 3 bases, leaving 5 bases not matched to a gene. CDR3 length equals 14 residues. CDR1 and CDR2 from the germline V gene are LNHDA and SQIVND (reference sequence). Here the CDR3 reads CASSTAGTGYEQYF. The CDR3, as DNA: TGTGCCAGTAGTACCGCCGGGACAGGCTACGAGCAGTACTTC.

V gene TRBV12-3 or TRBV12-4 combines with J gene TRBJ1-5, with D perhaps TRBD1 (5 bases). The V end was cut by 2 bases, the J end by 3 bases, with 11 bases between. The CDR3 is 15 residues long. The CDR3 spells CASSLRRQHNQPQHF. CDR3 in DNA: TGTGCCAGCAGTTTAAGGAGACAGCACAATCAGCCCCAGCATTTT.

This clonotype was found a few times. The chain links TRBV28 to TRBJ2-6; no firm D call. The germline gives CDR1 MDHEN, CDR2 SYDVKM. The CDR3 extends over 15 amino acids. Trimming took 7 bases from V and 0 from J, leaving 10 bases between them. The CDR3 spells CASTRSGSGANVLTF. The CDR3 DNA sequence: TGTGCCAGCACCCGGTCCGGCTCTGGGGCCAACGTCCTGACTTTC.

The CDR3 DNA is TGTGCCAGCAGTGAGGGGGTTTACACAGATACGCAGTATTTT. This codes for CASSEGVYTDTQYF. The chain uses TRBV28 and TRBJ2-3; possible D gene TRBD1, 6 bases. CDR1 and CDR2 (germline): MDHEN, SYDVKM. The length of the CDR3 is 14 residues. Trimming cost V 5 bases and J 2 bases, with 11 bases left between them.

V is TRBV12-3 or TRBV12-4 and J is TRBJ2-1; D call uncertain. Trimming pared 1 base from V and 14 bases from J, leaving 12 bases between. The CDR3 runs 12 residues. CDR3 amino acids: CASSLEVAREFF. In DNA form, the CDR3 reads TGTGCCAGCAGTTTAGAGGTAGCACGGGAGTTCTTC.

As to this clonotype: The germline gene is not matched at one end of the junction; a read error may be the cause. The rearrangement links TRBV12-3 or TRBV12-4 to TRBJ1-1; D is unclear. This CDR3 comprises 12 residues. The CDR3 coding sequence is TGTGCCTGCAGCCCATCCGGGTTTGAATCGTGCTTT. Amino acid sequence: CACSPSGFESCF.

The chain combines TRBV6-5 with TRBJ2-4; D remains unclear. This CDR3 has 13 amino acids. The germline V gene encodes CDR1 MNHEY and CDR2 SVGAGI. V was clipped by 6 bases and J by 7 bases, with 13 bases between them. CDR3 bases: TGTGCCAGCAGGGACCCCACGAAGAACATTCAGTACTTC. Its translation is CASRDPTKNIQYF.

The rearrangement joins TRBV4-2 to TRBJ2-2, with no clear D. Trimming shortened V by 0 bases and J by 8 bases, and 16 bases separated the two germline ends. The V gene's germline CDR1 is LGHNA and CDR2 YNFKEQ. The CDR3 is 16 amino acids. Here the CDR3 DNA reads TGTGCCAGCAGCCAAGATCCCTCGGCCCCTGGGGGGGAGCTGTTTTTT. It encodes CASSQDPSAPGGELFF.

V and J are TRBV11-2 and TRBJ1-2; 7 bases fit TRBD1. V gave up 2 bases and J gave up 6 bases; unmatched junction bases: 6. Germline-derived CDR1 and CDR2 are SGHAT and FQNNGV. The CDR3 is made up of 14 amino acids. CDR3 loop: CASSLLNRGDGYTF. The CDR3 coding sequence is TGTGCCAGCAGCTTATTAAACAGGGGAGATGGCTACACCTTC.

The chain recombines TRBV6-1 with TRBJ2-4; 8 positions match TRBD1. This CDR3 comprises 15 residues. The germline V gene encodes CDR1 MNHNS and CDR2 SASEGT. The J segment lost 0 bases and the V segment lost 5 bases, leaving 3 bases of the junction unmatched. CDR3 nucleotides: TGTGCCAGCAGTAACAGGGGGTTAGCCAAAAACATTCAGTACTTC. Protein: CASSNRGLAKNIQYF.

This chain connects TRBV28 to TRBJ2-5; 8 nucleotides agree with TRBD2. The J segment lost 3 bases and the V segment lost 7 bases, leaving 10 bases of the junction unmatched. Germline loops: CDR1 MDHEN, CDR2 SYDVKM. This CDR3 has 15 residues. CDR3 loop: CASTLYPGGEETQYF. DNA of the CDR3: TGTGCCAGCACTCTATACCCGGGGGGGGAAGAGACCCAGTACTTC.

This chain links TRBV5-6 with TRBJ2-3; D is uncertain. The CDR3 contains 14 residues. Trimming cost V 4 bases and J 1 base, with 10 bases left between them. Germline CDR1 is SGHDT and CDR2 is YYEEEE. The CDR3 here is CASSVAPGTDTQYF. The DNA for the CDR3 is TGTGCCAGCAGCGTCGCACCTGGCACAGATACGCAGTATTTT.

The rearrangement uses TRBV24-1 and TRBJ2-2, with TRBD1 matching 7 bases. The J segment lost 0 bases and the V segment lost 9 bases, leaving 9 bases of the junction unmatched. CDR1 and CDR2 (germline): KGHDR, SFDVKD. The CDR3 extends over 16 amino acids. The CDR3 spells CATGPRTGPNTGELFF. Written as DNA, the CDR3 is TGTGCCACCGGCCCCCGGACAGGTCCGAACACCGGGGAGCTGTTTTTT.

Regarding this clonotype: The junction departs from the called germline gene at one end, perhaps through a read error. The chain couples TRBV12-3 or TRBV12-4 to TRBJ1-5, with 8 bases aligning to TRBD1. There are 12 residues in the CDR3. CDR3 region: CASRTGEQPKPF. The CDR3 region has the DNA TGTGCCAGCAGGACAGGGGAACAGCCCAAGCCTTTT.

This clonotype has a single count. V and J are TRBV12-3 or TRBV12-4 and TRBJ2-7; 9 nucleotides line up with TRBD1. CDR3 length equals 15 residues. V lost 6 bases to trimming and J lost 1 base; unmatched junction nucleotides: 7. DNA for the CDR3: TGTGCCAGCAGGACCGGGACAGGGAAATCCTACGAGCAGTACTTC. It codes for CASRTGTGKSYEQYF.

This clonotype was picked up many times. J is TRBJ1-2 and V is TRBV28; 8 bases are a match to TRBD1. Trimming removed 5 bases from V and 3 bases from J; junction bases left unmatched: 2. This CDR3 region has 13 residues. CDR1 and CDR2 from the germline V gene are MDHEN and SYDVKM. CDR3 residues: CASSVQGDYGYTF. The DNA for the CDR3 is TGTGCCAGCAGTGTACAGGGGGACTATGGCTACACCTTC.

This chain uses TRBV25-1 with TRBJ1-6, with D uncertain. The CDR3 is 14 residues long. Deletions cut 5 bases from V and 10 bases from J, with 15 bases between. CDR1 and CDR2 from the germline V gene are MGHDK and SYGVNS. The DNA for the CDR3 is TGTGCCAGCAGTCTGTCCGGAGATTGGTCACCCCTCCACTTT. Translated: CASSLSGDWSPLHF.

The J gene is TRBJ2-7, the V gene TRBV6-5, with TRBD2 as a possible D gene (5 bases). CDR3 length: 13 amino acids. Trimming cost V 6 bases and J 5 bases, with 14 bases left between them. From germline, CDR1 is MNHEY and CDR2 SVGAGI. The CDR3: CASRDSLGHEQYF. DNA for the CDR3: TGTGCCAGCAGGGACTCCTTAGGCCACGAGCAGTACTTC.

The sample holds a few counts of this clonotype. The chain uses TRBV2 and TRBJ1-5; D call uncertain. Germline V CDR1 and CDR2: SNHLY, FYNNEI. V dropped 7 bases and J dropped 3 bases, with 16 bases sitting between them. CDR3 length: 15 residues. The CDR3 nucleotides are TGTGCCAGCACCAGACGACGGTGGGACAATCAGCCCCAGCATTTT. It specifies CASTRRRWDNQPQHF.

This clonotype has more than one count but fewer than ten. V usage is TRBV7-9 and J usage is TRBJ1-1; TRBD1 might be the D (6 bases). Germline CDR1 and CDR2: SEHNR and FQNEAQ (reference sequence). V was trimmed by 5 bases and J by 4 bases, leaving 14 bases between them. The CDR3 spans 14 residues. The CDR3 is CASSALQGGTEAFF. CDR3 coding DNA: TGTGCCAGCAGCGCCTTACAGGGCGGCACTGAAGCTTTCTTT.